This T cell receptor beta chain was captured by sequencing in a study of blood T cell repertoires in COVID-19. Background on the study: There were acute and convalescent COVID-19 samples, and they came from the United States, Italy and Spain. Sources were T cells, B-cell-depleted T cells, or PBMCs; the material itself was cDNA or gDNA.

Authors' data handling: Amplifying reference gene primers gave estimates of nucleated cell counts. TCRdb keeps only in-frame clones here, not all; method: immunoSEQ multiplex PCR. V and J calls and clone size follow that table, whereas D and trimming were derived from the DNA. The sample has about 440,000 clones; around nine tenths are singletons. The CDR3 sequence is 13 residues long. Germline assignment: CDR1 SGHRS and CDR2 YFSETQ. Trimming took off 4 bases at V and 6 bases at J, with 13 bases between the two ends. The clonotype was recovered from a woman in her twenties or thirties with acute or convalescent COVID-19. The chain joins TRBV5-1 to TRBJ1-1; D gene unclear. The sequencing sample was made of peripheral blood. The DNA for the CDR3 is TGCGCCAGCAGCCCCCAAGGAGGCCCTGAAGCTTTCTTT. Translating it yields CASSPQGGPEAFF. The whole variable domain, filled in from reference TRBV5-1 and TRBJ1-1, reads KAGVTQTPRYLIKTRGQQVTLSCSPISGHRSVSWYQQTPGQGLQFLFEYFSETQRNKGNFPGRFSGRQFSNSRSEMNVSTLELGDSALYLCASSPQGGPEAFFGQGTRLTVV.